A selection of T cell receptor beta chains follows, all from one sample in a study of OX40 agonist ivuxolimab in advanced cancers. TCRdb's copy holds only in-frame clones and misses some; the assay was immunoSEQ multiplex PCR. The table lists roughly 100,000 clones, about 96% of them singletons. The material was CD4+ or CD8+ T cells sorted from blood, obtained in a trial of the OX40 agonist ivuxolimab. The receptors shown here come from an adult with an advanced solid tumor such as melanoma, head and neck, liver or kidney cancer. Both conserved end residues are trimmed from each CDR3. Not all rows give a size; the values are once, few, many and, for expanded clones, a class.

V	size	J	CDR3
TRBV4-3	-	TRBJ2-7	ASSPWASGTGSSYEQY
TRBV6-5	-	TRBJ2-1	ASAKGEGLGNEQF
TRBV7-6	-	TRBJ2-6	ASSLGGAGANVLT
TRBV18	-	TRBJ2-3	ASSPLGDTQY
TRBV10-2	-	TRBJ2-5	ASGDQFRGTQY
TRBV5-5	once	TRBJ1-2	ASSFPGNRDGYT
TRBV14	-	TRBJ1-1	AGSQDSGLPNTEAF
TRBV27	-	TRBJ2-3	ASKEREGTDTQY
TRBV7-2	-	TRBJ1-4	ASSPRTGSRELF
TRBV20-1	-	TRBJ1-1	SAPVGTEAF
TRBV6-4	once	TRBJ2-7	ASSCVPRTAPYEQY
TRBV6-6	-	TRBJ1-4	ASKGFIEKLF
TRBV5-6	-	TRBJ2-7	ASSATSGGAYEQY
TRBV27	-	TRBJ1-1	ASSWAGGTEAF
TRBV4-3	-	TRBJ2-3	ASSPRQGRITDTQY
TRBV9	-	TRBJ2-7	ASSPAASSFYEQY
TRBV10-2	-	TRBJ2-1	ASKVGSSQTYNEQF
TRBV2	-	TRBJ2-3	ASNRSPASTDTQY
TRBV5-6	-	TRBJ1-5	ASSLGQPNQPQH
TRBV7-6	-	TRBJ2-3	ASRPPSGTDFTDTQY
TRBV7-9	-	TRBJ2-2	ASSSGLAGGPGELF
TRBV19	once	TRBJ2-7	ASSIDRGNPYEQY
TRBV7-2	-	TRBJ2-3	ASSPFTDTQY
TRBV10-3	once	TRBJ2-1	ATADLETYNEQF
TRBV27	-	TRBJ2-7	ASSLSQGLAVYEQY
TRBV11-2	-	TRBJ2-1	ASSLDTGLAGGRGYNEQF
TRBV4-2	-	TRBJ2-7	ASSQGGERSYEQY
TRBV14	-	TRBJ2-1	ASSQEAAYNEQF
TRBV28	-	TRBJ2-7	ASSLADSYEQY
TRBV6-6	-	TRBJ2-1	ASTGLAGDNEQF
TRBV9	-	TRBJ2-3	ASSVVVSTDTQY
TRBV9	-	TRBJ1-4	ASSVEDGVGEKLF
TRBV18	-	TRBJ1-1	ASSPPENTEAF
TRBV30	-	TRBJ2-5	AWSGPSGAIQETQY
TRBV9	-	TRBJ2-2	ASSVQGANTGELF
TRBV11-3	-	TRBJ2-1	ASSPDREGGWDEQF
TRBV18	-	TRBJ1-2	ASSPPHLATWT
TRBV19	-	TRBJ1-1	ASSIGAQEAF
TRBV6-6	-	TRBJ1-5	ASSYGGEGNQPQH
TRBV11-1	-	TRBJ2-7	ASSISSESYEQY
TRBV9	-	TRBJ2-5	ASSAGTQETQY
TRBV5-8	-	TRBJ1-5	ASSPLEGYSNQPQH
TRBV6-6	-	TRBJ2-1	ATWTSGAHEQF
TRBV5-5	-	TRBJ1-2	ASSQEFKGTNYGYT
TRBV2	-	TRBJ2-1	ARGEGGYNEQF
TRBV28	once	TRBJ2-7	ASKGVAGGRTYEQY
TRBV27	-	TRBJ2-2	ASSLYRGWSTGELF
TRBV5-6	-	TRBJ1-5	ASSLGQTSNQPQH
TRBV5-4	-	TRBJ1-6	ASSLGPGSPLH
TRBV11-2	once	TRBJ2-1	ASSPRTSGERSHEQF
TRBV11-2	-	TRBJ2-4	ASSPGPGQGAKNIQY